This TCR beta chain came from a study of long-term antiretroviral therapy in people with HIV. Study background: The 2015 immediate-ART recommendation came about a decade after the earliest samples.

It was version v3.0 of the immunoSEQ assay that was run at survey level. Here immunoSEQ multiplex PCR was the method, and the copy in TCRdb shows in-frame clones only, minus some. The sample has under 50,000 clones; 86% are singletons. This clone came up a few times. Each HIV-infected participant was given treatment in the United States. CDR3 length equals 14 residues. Trimming pared 2 bases from V and 3 bases from J, leaving 8 bases between. CDR1 and CDR2 from the germline V gene are MNHNS and SASEGT. The TCR sequence derives from a woman aged 45-65 years with HIV. This chain connects TRBV6-1 to TRBJ1-5; D gene uncertain. Sequencing used unsorted PBMCs, obtained 1.2 years after starting antiretroviral therapy. The CDR3 nucleotides read TGTGCCAGCAGTGAACAGGCTTACAATCAGCCCCAGCATTTT. Its protein is CASSEQAYNQPQHF.